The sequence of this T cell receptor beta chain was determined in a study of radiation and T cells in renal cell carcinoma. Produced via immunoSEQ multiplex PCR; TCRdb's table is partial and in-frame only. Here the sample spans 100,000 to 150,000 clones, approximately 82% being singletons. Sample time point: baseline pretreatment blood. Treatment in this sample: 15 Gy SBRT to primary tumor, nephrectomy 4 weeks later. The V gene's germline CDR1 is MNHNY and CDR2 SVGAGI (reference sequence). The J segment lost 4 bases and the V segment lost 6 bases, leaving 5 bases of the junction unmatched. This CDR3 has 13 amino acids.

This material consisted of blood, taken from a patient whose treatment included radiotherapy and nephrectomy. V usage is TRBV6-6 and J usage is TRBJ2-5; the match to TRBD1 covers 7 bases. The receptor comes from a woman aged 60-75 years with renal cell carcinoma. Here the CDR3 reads CASSSGTVETQYF. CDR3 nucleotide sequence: TGTGCCAGCAGCTCCGGGACAGTAGAGACCCAGTACTTC.